This is a list of T cell receptor beta chains from one sample in a study of T-cell memory formation after mild COVID-19. TCRdb fed the 5' RACE reads into MiXCR, producing one record per CDR3 protein. The data show 350,000 to 450,000 distinct CDR3 sequences, approximately 24% seen once. The material sequenced was PBMCs or a T cell subset sorted from them (not recorded which). These receptors all stem from an adult woman who had mild COVID-19 (a few samples of this study predate the infection). Cell type and time point are not known. CDR3s include the opening cysteine and the closing phenylalanine or tryptophan. D genes are given only for firm matches. The listing skips clone size in some rows; elsewhere it reads once, few, many or a size class.

clone size	D gene	V gene	J gene	CDR3 DNA	CDR3 protein
.	.	TRBV7-8	TRBJ2-1	TGTGCCAGCAGCTTAGGGGGGGTTGGTTCCAATGAGCAGTTCTTC	CASSLGGVGSNEQFF
few	.	TRBV9	TRBJ2-5	TGTGCCAGCAGCGTAGTCCCCTGGCGCAACCAAGAGACCCAGTACTTC	CASSVVPWRNQETQYF
few	.	TRBV7-9	TRBJ2-7	TGTGCCAGCAGTGGAGCTAGCCGAGTCGAGCAGTACTTC	CASSGASRVEQYF
.	.	TRBV18	TRBJ2-3	TGTGCCAGCTCACCCGGGCGGCAGTGGGCCTACGATACGCAGTATTTT	CASSPGRQWAYDTQYF
few	.	TRBV7-2	TRBJ1-5	TGTGCCAGCAGCTTTTGGACCTCCGGGCCCCAGCATTTT	CASSFWTSGPQHF
many	.	TRBV27	TRBJ1-6	TGTGCCAGCAGTTCGGGACACGGGAGTTATAATTCACCCCTCCACTTT	CASSSGHGSYNSPLHF
few	TRBD1	TRBV7-3	TRBJ2-1	TGTGCCAGCAGCCAGAACGGACAGGGCAATGAGCAGTTCTTC	CASSQNGQGNEQFF
once	TRBD1	TRBV6-5	TRBJ1-4	TGTGCCAGCAGCCGCAGGGGGCAGGGGGCAACTAATGAAAAACTGTTTTTT	CASSRRGQGATNEKLFF
few	TRBD1	TRBV6-5	TRBJ2-7	TGTGCCAGCATCCCTACCGGGACAGGGTTCTACGAGCAGTACTTC	CASIPTGTGFYEQYF
.	.	TRBV20-1	TRBJ2-4	TGCAGTGCTAGACCCGCGGGACAAAAAAACATTCAGTACTTC	CSARPAGQKNIQYF
.	TRBD1	TRBV12-3/TRBV12-4	TRBJ2-5	TGTGCCAGCACCACCACAGGGGGCCGAGAGACCCAGTACTTC	CASTTTGGRETQYF
few	.	TRBV12-3/TRBV12-4	TRBJ2-3	TGTGCCAGCAGTGGCCGGGCCTTTTTCACAGATACGCAGTATTTT	CASSGRAFFTDTQYF
.	TRBD1	TRBV3-1	TRBJ1-4	TGTGCCAGCAGCTGGGGACAGTTTGAGGATGAAAAACTGTTTTTT	CASSWGQFEDEKLFF
.	.	TRBV7-6	TRBJ1-1	TGTGCCAGCAGCTTCGAGAGTGGGACTGAAGCTTTCTTT	CASSFESGTEAFF
.	.	TRBV30	TRBJ1-1	TGTGCCTGGAGTCCTCAGGGGCGGAACACTGAAGCTTTCTTT	CAWSPQGRNTEAFF
.	TRBD2	TRBV2	TRBJ2-5	TGTGCCAGCTTAGCGGGGGTTGAGACCCAGTACTTC	CASLAGVETQYF